Listed here are 7 T cell receptor beta chains from one sample, sequenced in a study of T-cell memory formation after mild COVID-19. MiXCR was run by TCRdb on the 5' RACE reads, yielding one entry per CDR3 protein. The sample includes around 420,000 distinct CDR3 sequences, roughly 24% seen only once; the top ten take around 9%. Input material: PBMCs or a T cell subset sorted from them (not recorded which). The receptors come from an adult woman who had mild COVID-19 (a few samples of this study predate the infection). Cell type and time point are not known.

In this sample, this clonotype turned up a few times. The chain is built from TRBV4-1 and TRBJ2-3; 9 bases are shared with TRBD2. The CDR3 spans 18 residues. The V segment lost 4 bases and the J segment 0 bases; nucleotides outside the gene matches: 11. Germline V gene sequence: CDR1 MGHRA, CDR2 YSYEKL. CDR3 amino acids: CASSRWSGGKTSTDTQYF. The CDR3 nucleotides are TGCGCCAGCAGCCGGTGGAGCGGGGGGAAGACTAGCACAGATACGCAGTATTTT.

This clonotype showed up just a few times. The rearrangement links TRBV12-3 or TRBV12-4 to TRBJ2-2, with D maybe TRBD2 (5 bases). This CDR3 is 14 amino acids long. V lost 0 bases and J 6 bases, leaving 8 bases between the germline ends. CDR3 amino acids: CASSLAGAAGELFF. The CDR3 nucleotides read TGTGCCAGCAGTTTAGCGGGAGCTGCCGGGGAGCTGTTTTTT.

The chain is built from TRBV7-9 and TRBJ1-4, with D possibly being TRBD1 (6 bases). The V end lost 5 bases, the J end lost 8 bases, and 18 bases lay between the germline ends. The germline CDR1 and CDR2 sequences are SEHNR and FQNEAQ (reference sequence). The CDR3 consists of 15 residues. The CDR3, as DNA: TGTGCCAGCAGCCCTGGCAGGGGTGGAAAAGAAAAACTGTTTTTT. Its translation: CASSPGRGGKEKLFF.

Only one count was recorded for this clonotype. V and J are TRBV27 and TRBJ1-1; 8 bases agree with TRBD1. This CDR3 has 16 amino acids. Germline V gives CDR1 MNHEY, CDR2 SMNVEV (reference sequence). V was clipped by 2 bases and J by 4 bases; unmatched bases: 9. CDR3: CASSLGFFTGGTEAFF. For the CDR3, the DNA is TGTGCCAGCAGTTTAGGATTTTTTACAGGGGGCACTGAAGCTTTCTTT.

The chain is built from TRBV20-1 and TRBJ2-6; 8 positions match TRBD1. CDR3 length equals 20 residues. V was pared by 5 bases and J by 0 bases, with 18 bases of the junction left unmatched. CDR1 is DFQATT and CDR2 is SNEGSKA in the germline V gene (reference sequence). CDR3 in DNA: TGCAGTGCTTCCATTCCGGCGGACAGGGTTTACGGCTCTGGGGCCAACGTCCTGACTTTC. This codes for CSASIPADRVYGSGANVLTF.

This chain uses TRBV7-2 with TRBJ2-3; D is undetermined. The V gene's germline CDR1 is SGHTA and CDR2 FQGNSA. This CDR3 contains 14 residues. Trimming pared 5 bases from V and 4 bases from J, leaving 13 bases between. The CDR3, as DNA: TGTGCCAGCAGCCCCCAACCGGCATCAGATACGCAGTATTTT. It translates to CASSPQPASDTQYF.

V usage is TRBV7-9 and J usage is TRBJ1-4; TRBD1 matches 10 bases. Germline V lookup: CDR1 SEHNR, CDR2 FQNEAQ (reference sequence). This CDR3 region has 16 residues. The trim removed 5 bases at V and 6 bases at J, leaving 9 bases unmatched. The CDR3 is CASSPKWTGGDEKLFF. The CDR3 coding sequence is TGTGCCAGCAGCCCGAAATGGACAGGGGGAGATGAAAAACTGTTTTTT.